This T cell receptor beta chain appears in the sequencing data of a study of T cell repertoires in cytomegalovirus infection. Study-level background: HLA-B-restricted CMV epitopes that are well studied were used alongside recently identified HLA-C-restricted ones. From public TCR beta signatures came an indication of both CMV infection and matching HLA type.

CDR1 LNHDA and CDR2 SQIVND come from the germline V gene (reference sequence). Deletions cut 3 bases from V and 0 bases from J, with 8 bases between. The CDR3 is made up of 15 amino acids. TCRdb used MiXCR to reprocess the reads, holding one entry per CDR3 protein. Of roughly 990,000 distinct CDR3 sequences listed, 30% to 40% are singletons. Study results and caveats: Across the ex vivo response, the dominant clonotypes were HLA-C-restricted CMV-specific TCR beta clonotypes.

This clonotype was observed a handful of times. What it binds is unknown. This TCR was sampled from a human donor in good health (CMV status not recorded). Some clones in this sample may be carry-over from other donors' samples. The chain employs TRBV19 and TRBJ2-2; D is ambiguous. The source was cultured CD8+ T cells from PBMCs, collected from culture after CMV antigen stimulation. CDR3 sequence: CASSITRSNTGELFF. The CDR3, as DNA: TGTGCCAGTAGTATCACCAGGTCGAACACCGGGGAGCTGTTTTTT.